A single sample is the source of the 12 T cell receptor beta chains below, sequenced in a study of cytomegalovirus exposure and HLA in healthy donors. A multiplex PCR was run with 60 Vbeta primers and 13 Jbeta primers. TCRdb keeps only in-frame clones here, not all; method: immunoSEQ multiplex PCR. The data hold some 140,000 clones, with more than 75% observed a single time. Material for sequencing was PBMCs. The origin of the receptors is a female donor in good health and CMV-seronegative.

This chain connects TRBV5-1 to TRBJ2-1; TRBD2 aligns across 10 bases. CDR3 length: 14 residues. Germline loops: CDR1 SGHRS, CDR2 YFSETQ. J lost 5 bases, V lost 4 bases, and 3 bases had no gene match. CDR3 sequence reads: CASSGTSANNEQFF. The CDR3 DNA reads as TGCGCCAGCAGCGGGACTAGCGCCAACAATGAGCAGTTCTTC.

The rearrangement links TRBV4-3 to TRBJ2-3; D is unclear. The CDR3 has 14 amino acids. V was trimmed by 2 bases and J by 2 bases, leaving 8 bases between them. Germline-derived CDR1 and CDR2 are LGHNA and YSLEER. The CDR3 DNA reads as TGCGCCAGCAGCCAATTCTTGTCCACAGATACGCAGTATTTT. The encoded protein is CASSQFLSTDTQYF.

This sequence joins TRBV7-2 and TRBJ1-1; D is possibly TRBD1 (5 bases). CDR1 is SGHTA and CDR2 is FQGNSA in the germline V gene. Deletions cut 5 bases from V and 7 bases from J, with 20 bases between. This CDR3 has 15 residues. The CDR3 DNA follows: TGTGCCAGCAGCCCCCAGGGCAGGGCTCCCAATGAAGCTTTCTTT. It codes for CASSPQGRAPNEAFF.

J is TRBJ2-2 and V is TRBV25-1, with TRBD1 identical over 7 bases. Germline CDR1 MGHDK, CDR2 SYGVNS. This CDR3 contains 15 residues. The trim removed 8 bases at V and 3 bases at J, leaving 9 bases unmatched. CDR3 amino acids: CASHSGRGYTGELFF. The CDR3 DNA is TGTGCCAGCCATTCGGGCAGGGGGTACACCGGGGAGCTGTTTTTT.

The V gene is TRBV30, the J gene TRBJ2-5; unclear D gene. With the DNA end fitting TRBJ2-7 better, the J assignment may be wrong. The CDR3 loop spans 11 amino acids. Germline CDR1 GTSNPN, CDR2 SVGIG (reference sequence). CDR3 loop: CAWSGSYEQYF. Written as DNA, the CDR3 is TGTGCCTGGAGTGGGTCCTACGAGCAGTACTTC.

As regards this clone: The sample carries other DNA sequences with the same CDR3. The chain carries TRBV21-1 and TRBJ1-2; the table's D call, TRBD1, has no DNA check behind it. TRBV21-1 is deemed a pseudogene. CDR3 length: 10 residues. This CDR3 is CASQGSGYTF. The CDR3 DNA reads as TGTGCCAGCCAGGGAAGTGGCTACACTTTC.

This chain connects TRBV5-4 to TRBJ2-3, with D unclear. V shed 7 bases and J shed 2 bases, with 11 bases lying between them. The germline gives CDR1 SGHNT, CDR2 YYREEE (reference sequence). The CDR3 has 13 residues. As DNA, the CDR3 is TGTGCCAGCGAGGATATTTCCACAGATACGCAGTATTTT. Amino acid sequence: CASEDISTDTQYF.

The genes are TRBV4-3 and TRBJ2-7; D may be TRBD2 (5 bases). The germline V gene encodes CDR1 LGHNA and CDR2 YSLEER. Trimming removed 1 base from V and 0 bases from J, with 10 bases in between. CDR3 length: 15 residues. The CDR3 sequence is CASSQGTGSSYEQYF. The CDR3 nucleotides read TGCGCCAGCAGCCAAGGGACGGGGAGCTCCTACGAGCAGTACTTC.

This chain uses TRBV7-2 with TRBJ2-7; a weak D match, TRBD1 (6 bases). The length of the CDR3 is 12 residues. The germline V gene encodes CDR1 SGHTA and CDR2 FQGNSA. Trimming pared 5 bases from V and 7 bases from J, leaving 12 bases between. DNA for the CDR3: TGTGCCAGCAGCCCATCCAGGGGTGAGCAGTACTTC. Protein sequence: CASSPSRGEQYF.

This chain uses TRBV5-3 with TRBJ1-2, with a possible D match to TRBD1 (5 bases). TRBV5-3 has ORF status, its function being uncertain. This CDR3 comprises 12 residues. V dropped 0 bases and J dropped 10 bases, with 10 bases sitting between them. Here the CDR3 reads CARSLDRSYYTF. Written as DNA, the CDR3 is TGTGCCAGAAGCTTGGACAGGTCCTACTACACCTTC.

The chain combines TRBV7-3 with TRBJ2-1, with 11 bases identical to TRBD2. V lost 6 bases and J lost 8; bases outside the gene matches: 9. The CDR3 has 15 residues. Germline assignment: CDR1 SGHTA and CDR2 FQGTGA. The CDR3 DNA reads TGTGCCAGCAGTATGACACTAGCGGGGGTCGATGAGCAGTTCTTC. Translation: CASSMTLAGVDEQFF.

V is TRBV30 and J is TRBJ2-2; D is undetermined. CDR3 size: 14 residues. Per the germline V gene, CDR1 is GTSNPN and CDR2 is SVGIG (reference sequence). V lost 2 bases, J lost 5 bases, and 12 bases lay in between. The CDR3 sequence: CAWSPSTVTGELFF. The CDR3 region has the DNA TGTGCCTGGAGTCCCTCCACAGTTACCGGGGAGCTGTTTTTT.